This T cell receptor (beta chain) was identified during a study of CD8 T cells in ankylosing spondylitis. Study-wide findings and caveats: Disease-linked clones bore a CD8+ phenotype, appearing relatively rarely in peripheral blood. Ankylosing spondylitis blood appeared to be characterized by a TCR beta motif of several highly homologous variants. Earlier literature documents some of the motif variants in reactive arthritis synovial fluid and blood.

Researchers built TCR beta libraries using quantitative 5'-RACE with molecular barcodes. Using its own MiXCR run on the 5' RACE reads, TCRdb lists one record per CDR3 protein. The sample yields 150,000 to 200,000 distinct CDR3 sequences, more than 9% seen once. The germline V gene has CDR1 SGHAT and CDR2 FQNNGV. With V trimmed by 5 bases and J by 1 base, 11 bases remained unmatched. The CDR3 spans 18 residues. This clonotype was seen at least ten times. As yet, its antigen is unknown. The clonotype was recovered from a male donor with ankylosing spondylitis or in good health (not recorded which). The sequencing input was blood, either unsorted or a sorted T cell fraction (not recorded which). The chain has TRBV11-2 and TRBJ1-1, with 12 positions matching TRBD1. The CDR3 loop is CASSRKQGTGGRNTEAFF. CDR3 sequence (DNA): TGTGCCAGCAGCCGCAAACAAGGGACAGGGGGCAGGAACACTGAAGCTTTCTTT.